This TCR beta chain was captured in a study of sequential checkpoint blockade in melanoma. For the study at large: First-line arms were nivolumab then ipilimumab, or the reverse, randomized 1:1. After both sequences, patients received maintenance nivolumab.

This CDR3 is 15 amino acids long. Germline V gene sequence: CDR1 MNHEY, CDR2 SMNVEV (reference sequence). Trimming cost V 3 bases and J 8 bases; bases outside gene matches: 8. Treatment specified: randomized to nivolumab then ipilimumab (arm A) or the reverse (arm B). Only in-frame clones appear in the TCRdb table, and some are missing; sequencing was by immunoSEQ multiplex PCR. The sample lists under 50,000 clones; about 88% were seen once. This TCR came from a human donor with melanoma. This material consisted of CD8+ T cells sorted from blood (inferred from file names), taken from a patient given nivolumab and ipilimumab in sequence. The V call is TRBV27, the J call TRBJ2-1, with 9 bases lining up with TRBD2. In DNA form, the CDR3 reads TGTGCCAGCAGTTTGTTTAGCGGGAGTAACGATGAGCAGTTCTTC. Its protein is CASSLFSGSNDEQFF.